The clone carrying this T cell receptor beta chain has a single count. This record belongs to a study of blood T cell repertoires in COVID-19. The overall study: Acute and convalescent COVID-19 samples came from the United States, Italy and Spain. The analysed material was cDNA or gDNA that came from T cells, B-cell-depleted T cells, or PBMCs.

Under the authors' procedure: It was from reference gene primer amplification that nucleated cell counts were estimated. The data were produced by immunoSEQ multiplex PCR, yet TCRdb's version contains in-frame clones alone and is incomplete. V, J and clone size derive from that table, while D and trimming were established from the DNA sequence. The sample has more than 300,000 clones; 80% to 95% are singletons. J lost 7 bases, V lost 1 base, and 2 bases had no gene match. This CDR3 has 13 amino acids. Per germline, CDR1 SGHAT and CDR2 FQNNGV. Recovered status in Cohort 3 required two negative PCRs, clearance, or symptom resolution.

The chain carries TRBV11-2 and TRBJ1-2; 8 nucleotides line up with TRBD1. Sequencing input: PBMCs or T cells enriched from blood (not recorded which). The receptor was isolated from a woman aged 25 to 39 who had recovered from COVID-19. The CDR3 sequence is CASSLATGGGYTF. The CDR3 DNA is TGTGCCAGCAGCTTAGCCACAGGGGGTGGCTACACCTTC.